The source of this T cell receptor beta chain is a study of Graves' ophthalmopathy and Graves' hyperthyroidism. Broader study findings: With 60% to 71% sensitivity and about 78% specificity, the model predicted ophthalmopathy progression.

This clonotype showed up many times. The antigen is not known. Amplified material comprised TCR beta CDR3 regions derived from RNA transcripts. HTBI-primed RT-PCR formed the first round, and a multiplex PCR formed the second. From the multiplex PCR reads, TCRdb called clonotypes with MiXCR, one entry per CDR3 protein. This table has 350,000 to 450,000 distinct CDR3 sequences, about 18% appearing once. V lost 2 bases and J 1 base, leaving 15 bases between the germline ends. This CDR3 is 18 amino acids long. The germline gives CDR1 SGHTA, CDR2 FQGNSA. The chain recombines TRBV7-2 with TRBJ1-6; D possibly corresponds to TRBD1 (5 bases). The clonotype was recovered from a young woman with Graves' ophthalmopathy. The specimen was peripheral blood. The CDR3 sequence is CASSLRGREGSYNSPLHF. The CDR3, as DNA: TGTGCCAGCAGCTTAAGGGGCAGGGAGGGGTCCTATAATTCACCCCTCCACTTT.